This T cell receptor (beta chain) appears in the sequencing data of a study of spatial heterogeneity in lung cancer. Study details: PBMC samples from follow-up, when available, were sequenced at a median of roughly two years post-resection. Unique TCR and UMI combinations averaged more than ten appearances each in raw reads. Study findings and constraints: In blood, ubiquitous expanded tumor TCRs appeared more at resection than follow-up.

TCRdb called the 5' RACE reads again in MiXCR, with one record for every CDR3 protein. The repertoire holds more than 95,000 distinct CDR3 sequences, approximately 12% seen once, with roughly 15% in the top ten. This clonotype was recorded at least ten times. The target antigen is unknown. Time point defined: blood at routine non-recurrence follow-up after resection. From tumor, nontumor lung or frozen PBMC, whole RNA was taken unsorted for sequencing. The input for sequencing was PBMCs, taken at follow-up. This TCR came from a male donor with early-stage non-small cell lung cancer.

CDR3 protein: CSVEQQLGGYTF. As DNA, the CDR3 is TGCAGCGTTGAACAGCAGTTGGGTGGCTACACCTTC. The V gene is TRBV29-1, the J gene TRBJ1-2; D gene uncertain. The germline gives CDR1 SQVTM, CDR2 ANQGSEA. V lost 2 bases to trimming and J lost 7 bases, with 11 bases between them. The CDR3 is made up of 12 amino acids.